This entry lists 2 T cell receptor beta chains sequenced from one sample in a study of shared clonotypes between healthy human individuals. Sequencing was performed with immunoSEQ multiplex PCR; in TCRdb, only in-frame clones are kept and a portion is missing. The sample gives hundreds of thousands of clones, roughly four fifths of which show up once; about 12% is in the top ten. The specimen sequenced was PBMCs. The source is a middle-aged woman in good health. Some clones in this sample may be carry-over from other donors' samples.

V is TRBV7-2 and J is TRBJ2-3; D remains ambiguous. V lost 5 bases, J lost 6 bases, and 9 bases lay in between. This CDR3 spans 12 amino acids. Germline-derived CDR1 and CDR2 are SGHTA and FQGNSA. The DNA for the CDR3 is TGTGCCAGCAGCCCCGGAAGGGATACGCAGTATTTT. Its protein product is CASSPGRDTQYF.

This clone has a single count. The rearrangement joins TRBV19 to TRBJ2-3, with D unclear. The V end lost 3 bases, the J end lost 5 bases, and 3 bases lay between the germline ends. This CDR3 spans 11 amino acids. Germline assignment: CDR1 LNHDA and CDR2 SQIVND (reference sequence). CDR3 sequence reads: CASSIRDTQYF. The CDR3 bases are TGTGCCAGTAGTATTCGAGATACGCAGTATTTT.